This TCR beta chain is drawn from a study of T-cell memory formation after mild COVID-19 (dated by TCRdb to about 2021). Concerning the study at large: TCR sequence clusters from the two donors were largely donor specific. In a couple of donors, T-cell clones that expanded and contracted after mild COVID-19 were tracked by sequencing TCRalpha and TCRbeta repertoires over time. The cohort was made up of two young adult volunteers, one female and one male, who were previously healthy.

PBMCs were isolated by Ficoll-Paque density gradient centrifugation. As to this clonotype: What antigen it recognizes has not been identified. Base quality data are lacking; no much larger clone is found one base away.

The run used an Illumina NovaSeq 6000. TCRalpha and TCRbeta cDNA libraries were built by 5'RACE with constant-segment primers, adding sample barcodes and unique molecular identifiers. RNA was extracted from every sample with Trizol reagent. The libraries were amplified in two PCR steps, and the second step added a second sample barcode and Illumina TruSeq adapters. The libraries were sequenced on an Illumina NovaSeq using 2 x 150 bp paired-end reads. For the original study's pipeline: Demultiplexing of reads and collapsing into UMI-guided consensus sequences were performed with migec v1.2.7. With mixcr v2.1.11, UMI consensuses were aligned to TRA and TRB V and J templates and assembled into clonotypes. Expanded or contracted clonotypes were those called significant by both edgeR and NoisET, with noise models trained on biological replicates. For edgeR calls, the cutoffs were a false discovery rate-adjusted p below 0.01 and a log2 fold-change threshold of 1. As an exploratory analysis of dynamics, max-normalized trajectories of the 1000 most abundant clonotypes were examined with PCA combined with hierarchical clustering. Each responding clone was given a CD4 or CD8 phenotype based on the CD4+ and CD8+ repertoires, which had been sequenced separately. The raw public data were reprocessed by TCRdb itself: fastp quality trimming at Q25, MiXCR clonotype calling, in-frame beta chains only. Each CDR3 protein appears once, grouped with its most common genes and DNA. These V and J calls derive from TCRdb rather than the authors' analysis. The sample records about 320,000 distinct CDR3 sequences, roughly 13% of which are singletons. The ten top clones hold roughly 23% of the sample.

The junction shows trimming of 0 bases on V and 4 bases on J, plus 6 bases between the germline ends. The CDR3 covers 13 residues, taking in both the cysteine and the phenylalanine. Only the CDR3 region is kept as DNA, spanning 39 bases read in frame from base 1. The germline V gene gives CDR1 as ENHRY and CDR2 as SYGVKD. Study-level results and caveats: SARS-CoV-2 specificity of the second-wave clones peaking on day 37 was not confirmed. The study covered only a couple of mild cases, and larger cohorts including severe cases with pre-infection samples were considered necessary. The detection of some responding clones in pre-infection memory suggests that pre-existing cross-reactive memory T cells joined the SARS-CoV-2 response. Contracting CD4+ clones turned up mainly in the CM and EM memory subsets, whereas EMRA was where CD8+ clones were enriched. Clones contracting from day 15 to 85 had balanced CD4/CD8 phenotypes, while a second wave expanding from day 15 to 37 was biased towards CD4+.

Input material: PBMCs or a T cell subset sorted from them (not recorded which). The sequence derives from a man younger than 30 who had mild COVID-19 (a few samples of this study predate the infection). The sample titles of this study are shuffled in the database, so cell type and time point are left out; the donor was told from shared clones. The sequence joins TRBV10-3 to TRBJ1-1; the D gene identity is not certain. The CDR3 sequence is CAISESGSTEAFF. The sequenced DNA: TGTGCCATCAGTGAGTCCGGTTCCACTGAAGCTTTCTTT.